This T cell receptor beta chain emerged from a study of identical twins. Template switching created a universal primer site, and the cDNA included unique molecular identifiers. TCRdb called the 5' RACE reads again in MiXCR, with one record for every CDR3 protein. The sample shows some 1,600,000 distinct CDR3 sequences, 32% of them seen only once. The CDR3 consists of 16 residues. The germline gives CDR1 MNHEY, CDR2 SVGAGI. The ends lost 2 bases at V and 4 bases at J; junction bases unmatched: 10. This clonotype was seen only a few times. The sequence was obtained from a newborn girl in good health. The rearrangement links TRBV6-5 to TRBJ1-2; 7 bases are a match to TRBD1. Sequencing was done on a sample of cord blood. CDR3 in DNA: TGTGCCAGCAGTTACACCGAAGTTGCAGGGGGCTATGGCTACACCTTC. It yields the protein CASSYTEVAGGYGYTF.